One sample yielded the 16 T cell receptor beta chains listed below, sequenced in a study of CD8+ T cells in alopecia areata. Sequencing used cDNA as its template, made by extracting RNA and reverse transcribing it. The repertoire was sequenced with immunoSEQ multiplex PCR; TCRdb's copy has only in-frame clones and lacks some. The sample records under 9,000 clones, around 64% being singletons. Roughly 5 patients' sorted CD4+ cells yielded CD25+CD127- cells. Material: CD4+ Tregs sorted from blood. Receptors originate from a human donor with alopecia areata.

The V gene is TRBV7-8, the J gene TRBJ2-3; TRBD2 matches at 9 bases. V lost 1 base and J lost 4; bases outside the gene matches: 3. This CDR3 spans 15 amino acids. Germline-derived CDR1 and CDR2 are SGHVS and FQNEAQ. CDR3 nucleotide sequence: TGTGCCAGCAGCTTAGAGGGACTAGCTTCAGATACGCAGTATTTT. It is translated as CASSLEGLASDTQYF. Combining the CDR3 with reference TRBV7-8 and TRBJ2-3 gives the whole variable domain GAGVSQSPRYKVAKRGQDVALRCDPISGHVSLFWYQQALGQGPEFLTYFQNEAQLDKSGLPSDRFFAERPEGSVSTLKIQRTQQEDSAVYLCASSLEGLASDTQYFGPGTRLTVL.

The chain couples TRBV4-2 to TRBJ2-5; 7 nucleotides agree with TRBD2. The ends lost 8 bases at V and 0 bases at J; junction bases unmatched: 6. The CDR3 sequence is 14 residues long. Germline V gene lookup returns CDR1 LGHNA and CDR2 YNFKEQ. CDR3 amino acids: CASRTGGYQETQYF. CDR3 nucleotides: TGTGCCAGCCGTACCGGGGGGTACCAAGAGACCCAGTACTTC.

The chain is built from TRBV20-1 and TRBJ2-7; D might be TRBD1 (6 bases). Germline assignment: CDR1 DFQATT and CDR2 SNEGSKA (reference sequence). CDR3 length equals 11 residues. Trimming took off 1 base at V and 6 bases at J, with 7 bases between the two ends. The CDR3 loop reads CSARGTAEQYF. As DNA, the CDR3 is TGCAGTGCTAGAGGGACAGCCGAGCAGTACTTC.

Here the CDR3 reads CASRWESGNTIYF. The DNA of the CDR3 is TGCGCCAGCAGGTGGGAAAGTGGAAACACCATATATTTT. V gene TRBV5-1 combines with J gene TRBJ1-3; D remains unclear. Germline V CDR1 and CDR2: SGHRS, YFSETQ. The V end lost 5 bases, the J end lost 3 bases, and 9 bases lay between the germline ends. This CDR3 spans 13 amino acids.

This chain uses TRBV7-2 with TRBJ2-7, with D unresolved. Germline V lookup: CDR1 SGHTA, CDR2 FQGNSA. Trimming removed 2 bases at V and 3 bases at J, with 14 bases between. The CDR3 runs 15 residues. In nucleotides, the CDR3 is TGTGCCAGCAGCTTAATTTTCGGGTCATACTACGAGCAGTACTTC. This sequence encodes CASSLIFGSYYEQYF. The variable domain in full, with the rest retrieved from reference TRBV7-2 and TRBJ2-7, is GAGVSQSPSNKVTEKGKDVELRCDPISGHTALYWYRQSLGQGLEFLIYFQGNSAPDKSGLPSDRFSAERTGGSVSTLTIQRTQQEDSAVYLCASSLIFGSYYEQYFGPGTRLTVT.

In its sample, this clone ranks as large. CDR3 protein: CASKSSGGAGETQYF. CDR3 nucleotides: TGTGCCAGCAAGTCTAGCGGGGGGGCCGGAGAGACCCAGTACTTC. The chain carries TRBV7-2 and TRBJ2-5, with 12 positions matching TRBD2. CDR3 length: 15 amino acids. The V and J ends lost 7 bases and 4 bases, in that order; junction bases with no gene match: 7. The germline gives CDR1 SGHTA, CDR2 FQGNSA.

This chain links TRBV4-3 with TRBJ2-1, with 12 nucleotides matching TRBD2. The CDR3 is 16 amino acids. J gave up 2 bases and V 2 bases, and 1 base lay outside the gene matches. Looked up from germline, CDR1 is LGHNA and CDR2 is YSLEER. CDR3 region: CASSQRTSGTYNEQFF. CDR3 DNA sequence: TGCGCCAGCAGCCAAAGGACTAGCGGGACCTACAATGAGCAGTTCTTC.

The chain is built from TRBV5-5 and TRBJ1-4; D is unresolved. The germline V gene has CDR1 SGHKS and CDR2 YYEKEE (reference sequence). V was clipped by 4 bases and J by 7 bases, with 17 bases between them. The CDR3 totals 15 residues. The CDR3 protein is CASSNTGPKGEKLFF. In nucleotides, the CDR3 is TGTGCCAGCAGCAACACCGGGCCGAAGGGTGAAAAACTGTTTTTT.

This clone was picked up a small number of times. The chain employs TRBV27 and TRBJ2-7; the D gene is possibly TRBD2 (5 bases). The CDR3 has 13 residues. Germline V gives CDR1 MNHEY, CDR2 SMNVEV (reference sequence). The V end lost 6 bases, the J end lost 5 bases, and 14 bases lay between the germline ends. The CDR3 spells CASSRSPEDEQYF. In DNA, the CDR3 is TGTGCCAGCAGCCGTTCCCCGGAGGACGAGCAGTACTTC.

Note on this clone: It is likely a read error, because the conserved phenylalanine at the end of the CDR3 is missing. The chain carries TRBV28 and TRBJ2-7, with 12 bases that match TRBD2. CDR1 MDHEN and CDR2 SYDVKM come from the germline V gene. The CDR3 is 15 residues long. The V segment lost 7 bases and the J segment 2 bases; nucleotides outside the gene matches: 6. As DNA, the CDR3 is TGTGCCAGCACCCTAAGGACTAGCGGGGCCTACGAGCAGTACCTC. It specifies CASTLRTSGAYEQYL.

The CDR3 here is CASSFARGNTEAFF. The CDR3 DNA reads TGCGCCAGCAGCTTCGCTCGGGGGAACACTGAAGCTTTCTTT. The chain couples TRBV5-1 to TRBJ1-1, with D uncertain. The CDR3 consists of 14 residues. Germline V lookup: CDR1 SGHRS, CDR2 YFSETQ. V shed 2 bases and J shed 1 base, with 9 bases lying between them.

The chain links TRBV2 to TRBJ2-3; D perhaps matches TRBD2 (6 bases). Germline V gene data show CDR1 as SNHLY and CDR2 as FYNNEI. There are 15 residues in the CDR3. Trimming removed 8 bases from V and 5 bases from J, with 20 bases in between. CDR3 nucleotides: TGTGCCAGCTTTTGGCTAGCGACCACCCAAGATACGCAGTATTTT. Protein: CASFWLATTQDTQYF. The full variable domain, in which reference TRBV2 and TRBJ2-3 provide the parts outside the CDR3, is EPEVTQTPSHQVTQMGQEVILRCVPISNHLYFYWYRQILGQKVEFLVSFYNNEISEKSEIFDDQFSVERPDGSNFTLKIRSTKLEDSAMYFCASFWLATTQDTQYFGPGTRLTVL.

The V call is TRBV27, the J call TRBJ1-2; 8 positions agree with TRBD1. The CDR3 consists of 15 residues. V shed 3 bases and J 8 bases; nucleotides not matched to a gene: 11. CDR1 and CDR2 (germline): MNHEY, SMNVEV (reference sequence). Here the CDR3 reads CASSLFPGGYMGYTF. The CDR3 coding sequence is TGTGCCAGCAGTTTGTTCCCAGGGGGCTATATGGGCTACACCTTC.

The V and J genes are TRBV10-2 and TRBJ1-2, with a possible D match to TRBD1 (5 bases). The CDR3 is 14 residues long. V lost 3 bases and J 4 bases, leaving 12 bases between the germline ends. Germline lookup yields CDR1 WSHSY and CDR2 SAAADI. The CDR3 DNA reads TGCGCCAGCAGTGATGGCCCAGGGATCTATGGCTACACCTTC. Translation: CASSDGPGIYGYTF.

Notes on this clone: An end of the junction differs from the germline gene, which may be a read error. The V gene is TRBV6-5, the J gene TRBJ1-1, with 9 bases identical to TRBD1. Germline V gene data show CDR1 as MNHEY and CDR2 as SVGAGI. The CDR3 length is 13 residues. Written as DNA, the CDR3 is TGTGCCAGCAGGGGGACAGGGAACGCTGAAGCTTTCTTT. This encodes CASRGTGNAEAFF.

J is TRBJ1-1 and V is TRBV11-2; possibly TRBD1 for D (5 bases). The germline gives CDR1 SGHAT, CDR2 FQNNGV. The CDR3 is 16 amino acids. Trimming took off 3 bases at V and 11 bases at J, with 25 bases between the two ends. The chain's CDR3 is CASSLDRSTGVGRAFF. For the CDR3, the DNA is TGTGCCAGCAGCTTGGATCGCTCAACAGGAGTCGGGCGGGCTTTCTTT.